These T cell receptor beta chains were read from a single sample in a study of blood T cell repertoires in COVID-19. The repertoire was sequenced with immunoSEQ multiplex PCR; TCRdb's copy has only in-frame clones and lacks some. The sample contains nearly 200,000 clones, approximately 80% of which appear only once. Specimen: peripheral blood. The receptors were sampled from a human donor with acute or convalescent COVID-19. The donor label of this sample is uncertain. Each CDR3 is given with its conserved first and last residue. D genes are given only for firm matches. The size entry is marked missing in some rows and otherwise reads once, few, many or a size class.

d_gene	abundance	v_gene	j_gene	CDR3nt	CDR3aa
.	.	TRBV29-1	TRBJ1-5	TGCAGCGTTTCCCACAGGGATAATCAGCCCCAGCATTTT	CSVSHRDNQPQHF
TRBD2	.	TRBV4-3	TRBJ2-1	TGCGCCAGCAGCCAAGAAAAGGCGGGAGGGCACAATGAGCAGTTCTTC	CASSQEKAGGHNEQFF
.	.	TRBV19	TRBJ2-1	TGTGCCAGTAGGCCCGGTTGGAGGGAGAAAAACGGTGAGCAGTTCTTC	CASRPGWREKNGEQFF
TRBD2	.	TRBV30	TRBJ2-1	TGTGCCTGGAGTGTACCGTTACGAGCGGGAGGCAATGAGCAGTTCTTC	CAWSVPLRAGGNEQFF
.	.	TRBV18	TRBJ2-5	TGTGCCAGCTCACGGGGGGTTGAAGAGACCCAGTACTTC	CASSRGVEETQYF
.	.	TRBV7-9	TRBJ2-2	TGTGCCAGCAGCACTCCAGGGTTCGGGGAGCTGTTTTTT	CASSTPGFGELFF
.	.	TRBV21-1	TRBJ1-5	TGTGCCAGCAGCATACCCTACAATCAGCCCCAGCATTTT	CASSIPYNQPQHF
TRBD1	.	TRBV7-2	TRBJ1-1	TGTGCCAGCAGCTTAGTGGGACAGGGGTTTTACATGAACACTGAAGCTTTCTTT	CASSLVGQGFYMNTEAFF
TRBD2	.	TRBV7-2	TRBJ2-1	TGTGCCAGCAACCTAGCGGGGGGGAGCTCCTACAATGAGCAGTTCTTC	CASNLAGGSSYNEQFF
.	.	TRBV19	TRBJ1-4	TGTGCCAGTAGTGGGTGGCAGGCAACTAATGAAAAACTGTTTTTT	CASSGWQATNEKLFF
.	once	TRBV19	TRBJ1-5	TGTGCCAGTCGGGATTATAGCAATCAGCCCCAGCATTTT	CASRDYSNQPQHF
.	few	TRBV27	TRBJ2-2	TGTGCCAGCAGTATGACTGGGGGCGTTTCGGCCGGGGAGCTGTTTTTT	CASSMTGGVSAGELFF
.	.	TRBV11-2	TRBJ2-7	TGTGCCAGCAGCTTAGCGGGTAGCGCCTACGAGCAGTACTTC	CASSLAGSAYEQYF
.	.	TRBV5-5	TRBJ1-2	TGTGCCAGCAGCTCCGGACAGCTCGGCTATGGCTACACCTTC	CASSSGQLGYGYTF
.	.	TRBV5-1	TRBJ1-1	TGCGCCAGCAGCTTGGAGAGGCGGGGACCCAACACTGAAGCTTTCTTT	CASSLERRGPNTEAFF